This T cell receptor beta chain was retrieved from a study of blood T cell repertoires in COVID-19. V lost 2 bases and J 9 bases, leaving 7 bases between the germline ends. The CDR3 sequence is 12 residues long. TCRdb's copy holds only in-frame clones and misses some; the assay was immunoSEQ multiplex PCR. This table holds some 140,000 clones, roughly 77% found once. Patients in Seattle were enrolled during active infection, then followed longitudinally. The receptor was derived from a woman between 65 and 79 years old with COVID-19, enrolled during active disease. Sequenced sample: peripheral blood. V and J are TRBV12-3 or TRBV12-4 and TRBJ2-2; D unresolved. The CDR3: CASSLRVRELFF. The CDR3 bases are TGTGCCAGCAGTTTACGGGTTCGGGAGCTGTTTTTT.